Described below is a single T cell receptor beta chain sequence and its context. The sequenced patients had an expansion of CD8+CD57+ cells seen by flow cytometry. Each of the patients presented with severe acquired aplastic anemia. Profiles of TCR beta VDJ and CDR3 were generated from a genomic DNA template. Using its own MiXCR run on the reads, TCRdb lists one record per CDR3 protein. The sample includes hundreds of thousands of distinct CDR3 sequences, under 40% of them seen just once. These data originate in a study of CD8+CD57+ T cells in acquired aplastic anemia. Study in general: Average DNA yield from sorted CD4+ and CD8+ cells was about 3 ug.

The receptor was isolated from a human donor with aplastic anemia. Sequenced material: sorted CD4+, CD8+, or CD8+CD57+ T cells (not recorded which) from PBMCs.

The CDR3: CSVESGYNEQFF. The DNA for the CDR3 is TGCAGCGTTGAAAGCGGGTACAATGAGCAGTTCTTC. V usage is TRBV29-1 and J usage is TRBJ2-1; perhaps TRBD2 as D (6 bases). The CDR3 loop spans 12 amino acids. Trimming stripped 2 bases from V and 4 bases from J, with 6 bases between. Germline assignment: CDR1 SQVTM and CDR2 ANQGSEA.